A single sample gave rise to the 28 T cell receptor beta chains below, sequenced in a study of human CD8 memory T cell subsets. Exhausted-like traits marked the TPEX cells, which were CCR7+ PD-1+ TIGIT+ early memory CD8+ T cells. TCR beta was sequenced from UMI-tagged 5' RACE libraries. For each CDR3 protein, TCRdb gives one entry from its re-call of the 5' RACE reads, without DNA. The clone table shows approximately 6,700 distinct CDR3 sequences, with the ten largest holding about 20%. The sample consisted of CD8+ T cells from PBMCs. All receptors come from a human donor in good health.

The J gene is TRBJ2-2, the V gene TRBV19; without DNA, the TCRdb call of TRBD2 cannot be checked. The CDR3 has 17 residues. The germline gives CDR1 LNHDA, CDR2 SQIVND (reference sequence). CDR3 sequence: CASTSVLAGVGTGELFF.

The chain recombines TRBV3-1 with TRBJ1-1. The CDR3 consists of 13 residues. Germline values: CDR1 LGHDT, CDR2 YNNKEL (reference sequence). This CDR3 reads CASSHGVNTEAFF. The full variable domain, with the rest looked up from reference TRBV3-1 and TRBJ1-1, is DTAVSQTPKYLVTQMGNDKSIKCEQNLGHDTMYWYKQDSKKFLKIMFSYNNKELIINETVPNRFSPKSPDKAHLNLHINSLELGDSAVYFCASSHGVNTEAFFGQGTRLTVV.

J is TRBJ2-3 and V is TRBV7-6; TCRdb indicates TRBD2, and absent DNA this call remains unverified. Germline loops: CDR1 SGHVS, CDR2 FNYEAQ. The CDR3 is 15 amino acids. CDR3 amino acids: CASSLGSGATDTQYF.

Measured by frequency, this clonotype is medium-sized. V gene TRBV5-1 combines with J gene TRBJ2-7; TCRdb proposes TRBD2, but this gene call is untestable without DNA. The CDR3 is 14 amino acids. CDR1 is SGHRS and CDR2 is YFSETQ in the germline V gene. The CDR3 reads CASSLGREVEEQYF. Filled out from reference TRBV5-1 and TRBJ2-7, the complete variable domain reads KAGVTQTPRYLIKTRGQQVTLSCSPISGHRSVSWYQQTPGQGLQFLFEYFSETQRNKGNFPGRFSGRQFSNSRSEMNVSTLELGDSALYLCASSLGREVEEQYFGPGTRLTVT.

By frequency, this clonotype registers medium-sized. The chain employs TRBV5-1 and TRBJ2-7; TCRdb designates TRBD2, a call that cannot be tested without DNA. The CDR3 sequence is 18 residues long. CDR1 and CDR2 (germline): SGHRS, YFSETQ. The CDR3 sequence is CASSPGVYVRLAGNEQYF.

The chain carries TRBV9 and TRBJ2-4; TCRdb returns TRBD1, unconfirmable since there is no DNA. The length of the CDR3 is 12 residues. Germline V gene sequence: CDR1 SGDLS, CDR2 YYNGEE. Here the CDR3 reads CASSAPGGIQYF. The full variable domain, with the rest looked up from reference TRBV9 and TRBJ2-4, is DSGVTQTPKHLITATGQRVTLRCSPRSGDLSVYWYQQSLDQGLQFLIQYYNGEERAKGNILERFSAQQFPDLHSELNLSSLELGDSALYFCASSAPGGIQYFGAGTRLSVL.

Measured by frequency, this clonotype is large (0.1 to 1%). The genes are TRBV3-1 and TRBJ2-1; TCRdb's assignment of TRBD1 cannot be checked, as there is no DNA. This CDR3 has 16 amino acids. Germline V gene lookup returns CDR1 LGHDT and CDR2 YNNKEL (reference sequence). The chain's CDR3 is CASSQTTGFSYNEQFF.

CDR3: CASNSGGELFF. The genes are TRBV30 and TRBJ2-2; TCRdb selects TRBD1, and the lack of DNA leaves this call unchecked. Germline CDR1 GTSNPN, CDR2 SVGIG (reference sequence). The CDR3 spans 11 residues.

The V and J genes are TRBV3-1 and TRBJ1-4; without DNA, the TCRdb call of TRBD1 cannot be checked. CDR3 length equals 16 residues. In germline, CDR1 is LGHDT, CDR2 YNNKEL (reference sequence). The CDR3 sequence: CASSQTQTGGYEKLFF.

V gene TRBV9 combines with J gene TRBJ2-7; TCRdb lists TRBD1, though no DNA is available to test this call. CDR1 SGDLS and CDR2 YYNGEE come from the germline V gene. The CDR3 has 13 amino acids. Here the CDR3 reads CASSVGGDYEQYF.

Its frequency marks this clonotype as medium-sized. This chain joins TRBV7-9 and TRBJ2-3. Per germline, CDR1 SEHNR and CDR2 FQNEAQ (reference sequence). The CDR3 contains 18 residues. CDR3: CASSSANYGRLSTDTQYF.

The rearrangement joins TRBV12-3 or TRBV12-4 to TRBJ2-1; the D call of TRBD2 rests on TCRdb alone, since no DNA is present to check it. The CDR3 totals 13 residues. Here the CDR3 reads CASSLGPANEQFF.

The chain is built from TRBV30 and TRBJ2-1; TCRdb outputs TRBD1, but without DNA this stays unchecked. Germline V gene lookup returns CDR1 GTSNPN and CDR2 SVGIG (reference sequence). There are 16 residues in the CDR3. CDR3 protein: CAWSVPHRESFIEQFF.

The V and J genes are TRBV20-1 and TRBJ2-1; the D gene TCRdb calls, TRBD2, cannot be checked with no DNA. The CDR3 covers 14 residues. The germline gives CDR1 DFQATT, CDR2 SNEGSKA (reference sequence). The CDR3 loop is CSARDLAGDLEQFF.

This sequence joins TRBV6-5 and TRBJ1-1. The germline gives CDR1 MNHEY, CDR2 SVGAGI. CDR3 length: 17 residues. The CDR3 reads CASSYSDPGRMNTEAFF.

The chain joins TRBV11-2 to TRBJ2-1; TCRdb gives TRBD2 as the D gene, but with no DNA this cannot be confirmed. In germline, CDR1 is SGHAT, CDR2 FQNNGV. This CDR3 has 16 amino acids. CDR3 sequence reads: CASSSPGLLSYNEQFF.

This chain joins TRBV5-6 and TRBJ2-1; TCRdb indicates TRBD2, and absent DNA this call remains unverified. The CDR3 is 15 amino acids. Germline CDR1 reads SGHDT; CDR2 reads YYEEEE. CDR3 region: CASSRGLAGANEQFF.

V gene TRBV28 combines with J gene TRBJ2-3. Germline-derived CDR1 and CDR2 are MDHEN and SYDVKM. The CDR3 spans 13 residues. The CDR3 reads CASNSAAWDTQYF. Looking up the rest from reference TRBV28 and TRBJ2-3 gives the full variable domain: DVKVTQSSRYLVKRTGEKVFLECVQDMDHENMFWYRQDPGLGLRLIYFSYDVKMKEKGDIPEGYSVSREKKERFSLILESASTNQTSMYLCASNSAAWDTQYFGPGTRLTVL.

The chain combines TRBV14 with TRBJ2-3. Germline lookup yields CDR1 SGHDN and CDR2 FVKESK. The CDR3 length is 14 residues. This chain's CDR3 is CASSQDGLGDTQYF.

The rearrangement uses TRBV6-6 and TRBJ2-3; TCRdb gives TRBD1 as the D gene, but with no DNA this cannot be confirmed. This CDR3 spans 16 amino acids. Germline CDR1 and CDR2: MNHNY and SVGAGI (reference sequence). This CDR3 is CASSYGQGPPTDTQYF.

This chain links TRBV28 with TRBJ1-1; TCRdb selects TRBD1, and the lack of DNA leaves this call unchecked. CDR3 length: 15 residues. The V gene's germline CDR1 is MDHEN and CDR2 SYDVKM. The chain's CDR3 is CASSLSSGWGTEAFF.

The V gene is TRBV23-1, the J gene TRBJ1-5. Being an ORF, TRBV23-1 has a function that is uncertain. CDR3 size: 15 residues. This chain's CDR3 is CASSQRDGGNQPQHF.

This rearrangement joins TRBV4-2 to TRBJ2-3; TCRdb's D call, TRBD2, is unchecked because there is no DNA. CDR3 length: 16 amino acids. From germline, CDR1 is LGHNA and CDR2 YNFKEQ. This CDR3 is CASSQSTSGRTDTQYF.

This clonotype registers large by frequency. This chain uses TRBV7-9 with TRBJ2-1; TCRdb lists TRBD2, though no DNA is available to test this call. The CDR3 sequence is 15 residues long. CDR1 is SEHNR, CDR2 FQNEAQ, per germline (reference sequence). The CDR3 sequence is CASSLGTSGDNEQFF.

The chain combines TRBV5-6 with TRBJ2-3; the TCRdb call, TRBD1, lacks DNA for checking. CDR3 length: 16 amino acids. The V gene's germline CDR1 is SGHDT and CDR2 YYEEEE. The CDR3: CASSYFVGGRTDTQYF.

The CDR3 protein is CASSQVQGAGGYTF. This rearrangement joins TRBV3-1 to TRBJ1-2; TCRdb's D gene call, TRBD1, goes unchecked for lack of DNA. The CDR3 has 14 residues. Per the germline V gene, CDR1 is LGHDT and CDR2 is YNNKEL (reference sequence).

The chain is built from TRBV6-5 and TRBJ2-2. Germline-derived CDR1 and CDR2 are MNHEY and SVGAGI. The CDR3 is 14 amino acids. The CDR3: CASKFLVNTGELFF.

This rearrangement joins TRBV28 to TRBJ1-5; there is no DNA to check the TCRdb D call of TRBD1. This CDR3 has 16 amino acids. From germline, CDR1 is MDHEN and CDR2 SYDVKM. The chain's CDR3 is CATDRDRAYSNQPQHF.